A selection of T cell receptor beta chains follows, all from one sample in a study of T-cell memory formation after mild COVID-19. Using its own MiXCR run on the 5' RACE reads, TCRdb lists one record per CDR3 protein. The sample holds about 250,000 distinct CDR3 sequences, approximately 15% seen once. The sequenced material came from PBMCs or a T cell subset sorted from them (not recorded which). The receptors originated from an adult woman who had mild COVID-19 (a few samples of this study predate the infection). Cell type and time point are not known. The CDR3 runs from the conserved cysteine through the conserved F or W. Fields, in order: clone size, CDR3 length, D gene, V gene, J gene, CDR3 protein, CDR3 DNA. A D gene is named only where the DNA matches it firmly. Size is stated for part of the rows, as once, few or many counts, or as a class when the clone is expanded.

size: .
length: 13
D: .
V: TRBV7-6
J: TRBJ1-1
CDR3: CASSRRDSSEAFF
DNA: TGTGCCAGCAGCAGACGAGATTCATCTGAAGCTTTCTTT

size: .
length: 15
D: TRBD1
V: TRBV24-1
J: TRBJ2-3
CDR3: CATSDSPRGPDTQYF
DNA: TGTGCCACCAGTGATTCCCCCAGGGGGCCAGATACGCAGTATTTT

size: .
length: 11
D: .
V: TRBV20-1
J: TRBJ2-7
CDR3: CSAGNPDEQYF
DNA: TGCAGTGCCGGGAACCCGGACGAGCAGTACTTC

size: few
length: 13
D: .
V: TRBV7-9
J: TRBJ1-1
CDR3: CASSLGAVTEAFF
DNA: TGTGCCAGCAGCTTAGGGGCAGTCACTGAAGCTTTCTTT

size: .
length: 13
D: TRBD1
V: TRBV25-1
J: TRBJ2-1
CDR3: CASRMTGGNEQFF
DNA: TGTGCCAGCAGGATGACAGGGGGAAATGAGCAGTTCTTC

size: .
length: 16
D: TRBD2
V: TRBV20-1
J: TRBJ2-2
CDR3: CSARDLKSSGAGELFF
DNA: TGCAGTGCTAGAGATCTTAAGTCTAGCGGAGCCGGGGAGCTGTTTTTT

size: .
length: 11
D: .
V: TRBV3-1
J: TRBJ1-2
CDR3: CASSQGSGYTF
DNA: TGTGCCAGCAGCCAGGGATCCGGCTACACCTTC

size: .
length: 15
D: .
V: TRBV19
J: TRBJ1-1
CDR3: CASSKRATGDTEAFF
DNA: TGTGCCAGTAGTAAAAGGGCGACCGGGGACACTGAAGCTTTCTTT

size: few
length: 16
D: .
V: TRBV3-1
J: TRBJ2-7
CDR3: CASSQVGAGKGYEQYF
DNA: TGTGCCAGCAGCCAAGTTGGGGCAGGGAAGGGCTACGAGCAGTACTTC

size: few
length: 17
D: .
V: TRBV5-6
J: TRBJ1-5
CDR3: CASSLGRTVLGNQPQHF
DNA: TGTGCCAGCAGCTTGGGACGCACGGTATTGGGCAATCAGCCCCAGCATTTT

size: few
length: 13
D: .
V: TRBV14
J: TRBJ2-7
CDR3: CASSQVRLYEQYF
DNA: TGTGCCAGCAGCCAAGTCCGATTGTACGAGCAGTACTTC

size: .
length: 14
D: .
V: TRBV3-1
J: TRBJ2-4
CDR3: CASSPRGAKNIQYF
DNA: TGTGCCAGCAGCCCCAGGGGAGCCAAAAACATTCAGTACTTC

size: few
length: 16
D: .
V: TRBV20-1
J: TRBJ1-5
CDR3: CSARDYREKRNQPQHF
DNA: TGCAGTGCTAGAGACTACAGGGAGAAACGCAATCAGCCCCAGCATTTT

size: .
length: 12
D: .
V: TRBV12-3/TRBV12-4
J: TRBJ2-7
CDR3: CASSDPPYEQYF
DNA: TGTGCCAGCAGTGACCCCCCCTACGAGCAGTACTTC

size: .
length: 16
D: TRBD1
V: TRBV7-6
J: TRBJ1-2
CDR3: CASSAQTGGAYYGYTF
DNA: TGTGCCAGCAGCGCACAGACAGGGGGCGCTTACTATGGCTACACCTTC

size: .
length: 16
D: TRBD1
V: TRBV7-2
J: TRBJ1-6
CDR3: CASSLGQQGTNSPLHF
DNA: TGTGCCAGCAGCTTGGGGCAACAGGGGACAAATTCACCCCTCCACTTT

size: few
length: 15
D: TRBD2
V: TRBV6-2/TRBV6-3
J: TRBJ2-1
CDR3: CASSYGLAGVNEQFF
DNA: TGTGCCAGCAGTTACGGACTAGCGGGCGTCAATGAGCAGTTCTTC

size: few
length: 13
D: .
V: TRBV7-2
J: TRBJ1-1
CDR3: CASTKIGNTEAFF
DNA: TGTGCCAGCACCAAGATAGGGAACACTGAAGCTTTCTTT

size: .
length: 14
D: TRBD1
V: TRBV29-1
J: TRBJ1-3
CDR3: CSVWTTGGGNTIYF
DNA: TGCAGCGTTTGGACCACAGGGGGAGGAAACACCATATATTTT

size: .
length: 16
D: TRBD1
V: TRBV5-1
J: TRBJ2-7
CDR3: CASSLTAGQGIYEQYF
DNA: TGCGCCAGCTCATTAACCGCGGGACAGGGAATCTACGAGCAGTACTTC

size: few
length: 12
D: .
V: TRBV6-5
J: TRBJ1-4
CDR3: CASSYSGEKLFF
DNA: TGTGCCAGCAGTTACTCGGGCGAAAAACTGTTTTTT

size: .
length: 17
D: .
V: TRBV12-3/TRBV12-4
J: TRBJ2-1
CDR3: CASSFSTLRYSYNEQFF
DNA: TGTGCCAGCAGTTTTTCGACCCTGCGTTACTCCTACAATGAGCAGTTCTTC

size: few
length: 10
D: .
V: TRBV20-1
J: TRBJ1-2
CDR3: CSATSNGNTF
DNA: TGCAGTGCAACGAGCAATGGCAACACCTTC

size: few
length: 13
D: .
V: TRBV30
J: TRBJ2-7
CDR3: CAWSVVAAYEQYF
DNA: TGTGCCTGGAGTGTTGTGGCAGCCTACGAGCAGTACTTC

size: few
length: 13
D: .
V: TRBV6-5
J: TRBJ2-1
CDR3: CASRRPGDNEQFF
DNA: TGTGCCAGCAGACGGCCAGGGGACAATGAGCAGTTCTTC

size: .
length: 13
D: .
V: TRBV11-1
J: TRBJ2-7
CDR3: CASSLAPLREQYF
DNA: TGTGCCAGCAGCTTAGCCCCTCTCCGCGAGCAGTACTTC

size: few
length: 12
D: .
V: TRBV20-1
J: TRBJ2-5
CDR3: CSADQGGETQYF
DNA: TGCAGTGCTGATCAGGGGGGCGAGACCCAGTACTTC

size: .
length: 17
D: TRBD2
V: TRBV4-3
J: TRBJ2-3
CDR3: CASSQGVAGARTDTQYF
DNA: TGCGCCAGCAGCCAAGGGGTAGCGGGAGCGCGCACAGATACGCAGTATTTT

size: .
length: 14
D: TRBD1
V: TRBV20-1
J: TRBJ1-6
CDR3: CSASQTGVNSPLHF
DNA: TGCAGTGCTAGTCAGACAGGGGTTAATTCACCCCTCCACTTT

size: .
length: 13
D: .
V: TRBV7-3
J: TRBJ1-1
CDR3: CASSTQTGKEPVF
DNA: TGTGCCAGCAGCACCCAGACAGGAAAAGAGCCCGTATTT

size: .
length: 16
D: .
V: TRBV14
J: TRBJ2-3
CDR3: CASSRVLRGMGDTQYF
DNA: TGTGCCAGCAGCCGCGTATTAAGGGGGATGGGAGATACGCAGTATTTT

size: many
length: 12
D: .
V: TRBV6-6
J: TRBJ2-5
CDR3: CASRQPQETQYF
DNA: TGTGCCAGCAGACAGCCCCAAGAGACCCAGTACTTC

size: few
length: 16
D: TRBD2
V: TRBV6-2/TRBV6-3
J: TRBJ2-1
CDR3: CASSSIDSAGYNEQFF
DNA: TGTGCCAGCAGTTCGATCGACTCAGCGGGATACAATGAGCAGTTCTTC

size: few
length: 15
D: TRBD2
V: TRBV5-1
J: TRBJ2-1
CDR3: CASSLSSGDYNEQFF
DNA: TGCGCCAGCAGCTTGTCTAGCGGGGATTACAATGAGCAGTTCTTC

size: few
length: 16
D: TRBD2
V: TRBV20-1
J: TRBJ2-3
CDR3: CSASGRSSGDTDTQYF
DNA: TGCAGTGCTTCGGGAAGGTCTAGCGGGGACACAGATACGCAGTATTTT

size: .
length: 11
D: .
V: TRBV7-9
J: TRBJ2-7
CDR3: CASTSSYEQYF
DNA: TGTGCCAGCACGAGCTCCTACGAGCAGTACTTC

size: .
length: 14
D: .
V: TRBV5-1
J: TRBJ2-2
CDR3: CASSLAKNTGELFF
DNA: TGCGCCAGCAGCTTGGCCAAGAACACCGGGGAGCTGTTTTTT

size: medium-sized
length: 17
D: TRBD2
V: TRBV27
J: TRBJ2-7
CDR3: CASSQKSLGLADYEQYF
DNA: TGTGCCAGCAGCCAAAAGTCTCTGGGACTAGCGGACTACGAGCAGTACTTC

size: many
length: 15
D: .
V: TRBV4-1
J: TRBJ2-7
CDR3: CASSQYFSNSYEQYF
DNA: TGCGCCAGCAGCCAATATTTTTCAAATTCCTACGAGCAGTACTTC

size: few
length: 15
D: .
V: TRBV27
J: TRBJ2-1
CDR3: CASSSRTVSYNEQFF
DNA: TGTGCCAGCAGTTCAAGGACAGTGTCCTACAATGAGCAGTTCTTC

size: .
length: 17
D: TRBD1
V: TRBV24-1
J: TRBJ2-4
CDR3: CATSDPAGQGDKNIQYF
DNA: TGTGCCACCAGTGATCCGGCTGGACAGGGGGACAAAAACATTCAGTACTTC

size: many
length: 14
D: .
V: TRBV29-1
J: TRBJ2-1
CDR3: CSVVGLVPTYEQFF
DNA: TGCAGCGTTGTAGGCCTAGTGCCAACTTATGAGCAGTTCTTC

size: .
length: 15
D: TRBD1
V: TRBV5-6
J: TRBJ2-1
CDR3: CASSWTGAPYNEQFF
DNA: TGTGCCAGCAGCTGGACAGGGGCCCCCTACAATGAGCAGTTCTTC

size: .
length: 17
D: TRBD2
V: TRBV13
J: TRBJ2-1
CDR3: CASSSWTSGNSYNEQFF
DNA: TGTGCCAGCAGCTCTTGGACTAGCGGGAACTCCTACAATGAGCAGTTCTTC

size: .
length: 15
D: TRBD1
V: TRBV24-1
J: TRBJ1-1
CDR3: CATSDNRGRSTEAFF
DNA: TGTGCCACCAGTGATAACAGGGGGCGGAGCACTGAAGCTTTCTTT

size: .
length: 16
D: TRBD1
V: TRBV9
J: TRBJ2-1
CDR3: CASSVDPGQINNEQFF
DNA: TGTGCCAGCAGCGTTGACCCGGGACAGATAAACAATGAGCAGTTCTTC

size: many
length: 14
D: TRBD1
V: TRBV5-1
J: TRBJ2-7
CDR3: CASSLDRGSYEQYF
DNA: TGCGCCAGCAGCTTGGACAGGGGGTCCTACGAGCAGTACTTC

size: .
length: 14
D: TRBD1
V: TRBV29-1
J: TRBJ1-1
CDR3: CSGAGTGMRAEAFF
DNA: TGCAGCGGCGCCGGGACAGGGATGAGGGCTGAAGCTTTCTTT

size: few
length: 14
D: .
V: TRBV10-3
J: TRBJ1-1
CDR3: CAISESPGSAAAFF
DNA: TGTGCCATCAGTGAGTCTCCGGGGTCCGCGGCAGCTTTCTTT

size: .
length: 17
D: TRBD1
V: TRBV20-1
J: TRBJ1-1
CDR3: CSAREEGQLAFYTEAFF
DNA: TGCAGTGCTAGGGAAGAGGGACAGCTGGCCTTCTACACTGAAGCTTTCTTT

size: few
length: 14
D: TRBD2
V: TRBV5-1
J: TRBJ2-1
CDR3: CASRTSPPSDEQFF
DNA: TGCGCCAGCAGGACTAGCCCCCCGTCTGATGAGCAGTTCTTC

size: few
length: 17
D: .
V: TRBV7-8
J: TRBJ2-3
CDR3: CASTRRAGDPSTDTQYF
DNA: TGTGCCAGCACTCGCCGGGCCGGGGACCCTAGCACAGATACGCAGTATTTT

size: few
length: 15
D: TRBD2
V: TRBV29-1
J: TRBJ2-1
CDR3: CSVEGLAGDGNEQFF
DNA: TGCAGCGTTGAAGGACTAGCGGGAGACGGTAATGAGCAGTTCTTC